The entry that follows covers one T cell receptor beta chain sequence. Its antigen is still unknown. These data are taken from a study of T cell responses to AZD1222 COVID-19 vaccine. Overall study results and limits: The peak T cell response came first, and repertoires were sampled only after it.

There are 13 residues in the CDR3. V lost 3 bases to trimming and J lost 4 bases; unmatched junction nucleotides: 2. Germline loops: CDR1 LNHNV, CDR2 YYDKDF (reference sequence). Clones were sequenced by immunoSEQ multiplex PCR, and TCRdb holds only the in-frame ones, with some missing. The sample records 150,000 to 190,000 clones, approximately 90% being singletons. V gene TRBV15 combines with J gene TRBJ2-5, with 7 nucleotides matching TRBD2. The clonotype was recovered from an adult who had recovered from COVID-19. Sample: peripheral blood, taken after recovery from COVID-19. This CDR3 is CATSRASGETQYF. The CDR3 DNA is TGTGCCACCAGCAGGGCTAGCGGAGAGACCCAGTACTTC.